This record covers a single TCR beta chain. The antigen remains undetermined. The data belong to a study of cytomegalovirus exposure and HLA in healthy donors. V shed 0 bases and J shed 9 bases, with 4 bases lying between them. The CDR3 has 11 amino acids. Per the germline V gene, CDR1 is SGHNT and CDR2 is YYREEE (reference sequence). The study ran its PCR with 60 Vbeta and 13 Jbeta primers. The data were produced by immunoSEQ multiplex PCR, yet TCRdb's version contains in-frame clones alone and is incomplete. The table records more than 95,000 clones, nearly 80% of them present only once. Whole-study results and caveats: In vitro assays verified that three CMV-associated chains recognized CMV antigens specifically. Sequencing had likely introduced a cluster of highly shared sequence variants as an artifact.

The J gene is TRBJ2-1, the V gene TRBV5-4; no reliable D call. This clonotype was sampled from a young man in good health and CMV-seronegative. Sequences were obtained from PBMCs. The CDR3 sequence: CASSLALEQFF. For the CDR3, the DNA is TGTGCCAGCAGCTTGGCTCTTGAGCAGTTCTTC.